These 26 T cell receptor beta chains were sequenced from one sample in a study of graft-versus-host responses after intestinal transplantation. Profiled with immunoSEQ multiplex PCR; TCRdb holds only in-frame clones, not every one. The sample has 89,000 or so clones, approximately 78% seen once. Antigens of these TCRs are unknown. This specimen was unstimulated CD4+ T cells sorted from spleen or lymph node cells, taken before intestinal transplant. Every receptor here comes from a human donor who received an intestinal transplant.

The rearrangement uses TRBV28 and TRBJ1-2, with TRBD1 matching 12 bases. Germline V lookup: CDR1 MDHEN, CDR2 SYDVKM. The CDR3 length is 17 residues. With 5 bases clipped from V and 4 bases from J, the junction kept 11 bases outside the gene matches. CDR3 amino acids: CASSRKNRDRGPYGYTF. In nucleotides, the CDR3 is TGTGCCAGCAGTCGCAAGAACCGGGACAGGGGGCCCTATGGCTACACCTTC.

This chain uses TRBV29-1 with TRBJ1-1; the D is unclear. The CDR3 runs 13 residues. V shed 6 bases and J shed 5 bases, with 16 bases lying between them. Germline CDR1 is SQVTM and CDR2 is ANQGSEA. The CDR3 DNA follows: TGCAGCGTGAACGTTGCGGTTGGGACTGAAGCTTTCTTT. The encoded protein is CSVNVAVGTEAFF. Using reference TRBV29-1 and TRBJ1-1 for the parts outside the CDR3, the full variable domain is SAVISQKPSRDICQRGTSLTIQCQVDSQVTMMFWYRQQPGQSLTLIATANQGSEATYESGFVIDKFPISRPNLTFSTLTVSNMSPEDSSIYLCSVNVAVGTEAFFGQGTRLTVV.

V gene TRBV9 combines with J gene TRBJ1-2, with TRBD1 as a possible D gene (5 bases). V lost 5 bases and J 1 base, leaving 9 bases between the germline ends. Looked up from germline, CDR1 is SGDLS and CDR2 is YYNGEE. This CDR3 is 13 amino acids long. CDR3 nucleotides: TGTGCCAGCAGTCCCGACAGTAACTATGGCTACACCTTC. Translation gives CASSPDSNYGYTF.

The rearrangement joins TRBV5-6 to TRBJ2-3, with 8 bases fitting TRBD2. With V trimmed by 0 bases and J by 2 bases, 8 bases remained unmatched. The CDR3 runs to 17 residues. Germline values: CDR1 SGHDT, CDR2 YYEEEE. In DNA, the CDR3 is TGTGCCAGCAGCTTGGAGGTAGCGGGGACCGACACAGATACGCAGTATTTT. Protein product: CASSLEVAGTDTDTQYF. Filled out from reference TRBV5-6 and TRBJ2-3, the complete variable domain reads DAGVTQSPTHLIKTRGQQVTLRCSPKSGHDTVSWYQQALGQGPQFIFQYYEEEERQRGNFPDRFSGHQFPNYSSELNVNALLLGDSALYLCASSLEVAGTDTDTQYFGPGTRLTVL.

The chain employs TRBV7-9 and TRBJ1-2; 9 bases match TRBD1. Germline loops: CDR1 SEHNR, CDR2 FQNEAQ (reference sequence). V was pared by 5 bases and J by 7 bases, with 11 bases of the junction left unmatched. This CDR3 region has 15 residues. CDR3 coding DNA: TGTGCCAGCAGCCAGGCACCGGGACAGGGTTTTGGCTACACCTTC. Protein sequence: CASSQAPGQGFGYTF.

The rearrangement uses TRBV5-8 and TRBJ1-2; tentatively, D is TRBD1 (6 bases). The germline gives CDR1 SGHTS, CDR2 YDEGEE. V gave up 4 bases and J gave up 2 bases, with 12 bases separating them. The length of the CDR3 is 14 residues. Here the CDR3 reads CASSGRGFNYGYTF. In DNA form, the CDR3 reads TGTGCCAGCAGCGGCAGGGGCTTCAACTATGGCTACACCTTC. Based on the CDR3 plus reference TRBV5-8 and TRBJ1-2, the full variable domain is EAGVTQSPTHLIKTRGQQATLRCSPISGHTSVYWYQQALGLGLQFLLWYDEGEERNRGNFPPRFSGRQFPNYSSELNVNALELEDSALYLCASSGRGFNYGYTFGSGTRLTVV.

As DNA, the CDR3 is TGTGCCAGCAGCACTCGTTTGGCGGGGGGACCCTACAATGAGCAGTTCTTC. Its translation: CASSTRLAGGPYNEQFF. V gene TRBV14 combines with J gene TRBJ2-1; 8 positions match TRBD2. The germline V gene encodes CDR1 SGHDN and CDR2 FVKESK. Trimming at V came to 5 bases and at J to 2 bases, leaving 11 bases not matched to a gene. The CDR3 runs 17 residues.

In DNA form, the CDR3 reads TGTGCCAGCAGCGTAGGGACAGGGCCGAGCCAGCCCCAGCATTTT. Amino acids: CASSVGTGPSQPQHF. J is TRBJ1-5 and V is TRBV9, with TRBD1 matching over 8 bases. The ends lost 0 bases at V and 7 bases at J; junction bases unmatched: 6. There are 15 residues in the CDR3. Germline-derived CDR1 and CDR2 are SGDLS and YYNGEE.

CDR3 protein: CASSQGTSAHYEQYF. CDR3 DNA sequence: TGCGCCAGCAGCCAAGGTACTAGCGCTCACTACGAGCAGTACTTC. The chain joins TRBV4-1 to TRBJ2-7; 7 bases are a match to TRBD2. This CDR3 is built from 15 residues. From germline, CDR1 is MGHRA and CDR2 YSYEKL. Unmatched junction bases numbered 6, after V lost 1 base and J lost 3 bases.

This chain joins TRBV5-4 and TRBJ2-6; a weak D match, TRBD2 (6 bases). With 5 bases removed from V and 0 bases from J, the gap between germline ends came to 12 bases. Germline CDR1 is SGHNT and CDR2 is YYREEE (reference sequence). The CDR3 has 16 residues. CDR3 in DNA: TGTGCCAGCAGGCGGGACTTCGACTCTGGGGCCAACGTCCTGACTTTC. Translating gives CASRRDFDSGANVLTF.

This clone appeared once. J is TRBJ2-5 and V is TRBV28; D remains ambiguous. Trimming pared 6 bases from V and 5 bases from J, leaving 7 bases between. Germline assignment: CDR1 MDHEN and CDR2 SYDVKM. CDR3 size: 11 residues. In DNA form, the CDR3 reads TGTGCCAGCAGGCGGTCCGAGACCCAGTACTTC. Protein sequence: CASRRSETQYF.

V gene TRBV11-2 combines with J gene TRBJ2-3, with TRBD1 matching over 7 bases. The germline CDR1 and CDR2 sequences are SGHAT and FQNNGV. The CDR3 spans 14 residues. V trimming: 5 bases; J trimming: 1 base; junction bases outside the gene matches: 3. CDR3 bases: TGTGCCAGCAGCACCGGACAGGGCACAGATACGCAGTATTTT. Protein: CASSTGQGTDTQYF.

The CDR3 sequence is CASSVGASGGGYEQYF. DNA of the CDR3: TGTGCCAGCAGCGTAGGGGCTAGCGGGGGCGGTTACGAGCAGTACTTC. The chain joins TRBV9 to TRBJ2-7; TRBD2 matches 10 bases. CDR1 is SGDLS, CDR2 YYNGEE, per germline. The CDR3 totals 16 residues. The V and J ends lost 0 bases and 4 bases, in that order; junction bases with no gene match: 7.

The chain carries TRBV5-6 and TRBJ2-3; maybe TRBD2 (6 bases). The length of the CDR3 is 14 residues. Germline V CDR1 and CDR2: SGHDT, YYEEEE. Between the trimmed V and J ends, which lost 5 bases and 4 bases, there was a span of 14 bases. The CDR3: CASSGTGTADTQYF. The CDR3 DNA follows: TGTGCCAGCAGTGGGACTGGCACGGCAGATACGCAGTATTTT. The full variable domain, rest sourced from reference TRBV5-6 and TRBJ2-3, is DAGVTQSPTHLIKTRGQQVTLRCSPKSGHDTVSWYQQALGQGPQFIFQYYEEEERQRGNFPDRFSGHQFPNYSSELNVNALLLGDSALYLCASSGTGTADTQYFGPGTRLTVL.

This clone was counted a single time. The chain links TRBV6-5 to TRBJ2-2; D is unresolved. The CDR3 runs 16 residues. Per germline, CDR1 MNHEY and CDR2 SVGAGI. Trimming removed 2 bases at V and 2 bases at J, with 12 bases between. CDR3 loop: CASSYVGGINTGELFF. The CDR3 DNA is TGTGCCAGCAGTTACGTCGGCGGTATAAACACCGGGGAGCTGTTTTTT.

The chain joins TRBV6-4 to TRBJ1-2; D not resolved. Germline CDR1 reads MRHNA; CDR2 reads SNTAGT. The CDR3 has 11 residues. With 7 bases removed from V and 8 bases from J, the gap between germline ends came to 11 bases. CDR3 sequence: CASNGVIGYTF. CDR3 DNA sequence: TGTGCCAGCAACGGGGTAATAGGCTACACCTTC.

This clone was counted a single time. CDR3 nucleotides: TGCGCCAGCAGCCGGACAGCCATGTTTCAAGAGACCCAGTACTTC. Translated, it gives CASSRTAMFQETQYF. The V and J genes are TRBV4-1 and TRBJ2-5, with D possibly being TRBD1 (6 bases). Trimming took 4 bases from V and 2 from J, leaving 14 bases between them. The CDR3 is 15 amino acids. From germline, CDR1 is MGHRA and CDR2 YSYEKL.

V and J are TRBV6-6 and TRBJ2-3; 10 nucleotides match TRBD2. In germline, CDR1 is MNHNY, CDR2 SVGAGI (reference sequence). The CDR3 has 16 amino acids. Trimming removed 7 bases from V and 0 bases from J; junction bases left unmatched: 7. The DNA of the CDR3 is TGTGCCAGCACCGGCCGAGCGGGAGGGAGCACAGATACGCAGTATTTT. Translating gives CASTGRAGGSTDTQYF.

The gene calls are TRBV5-6 and TRBJ2-5; TRBD2 matches at 7 bases. V shed 4 bases and J 3 bases; nucleotides not matched to a gene: 6. The CDR3 covers 14 residues. CDR1 is SGHDT and CDR2 is YYEEEE in the germline V gene. The CDR3 bases are TGTGCCAGCAGCGGGTTGGCGGGGGAAGAGACCCAGTACTTC. It yields the protein CASSGLAGEETQYF. Variable domain in full (rest from reference TRBV5-6 and TRBJ2-5): DAGVTQSPTHLIKTRGQQVTLRCSPKSGHDTVSWYQQALGQGPQFIFQYYEEEERQRGNFPDRFSGHQFPNYSSELNVNALLLGDSALYLCASSGLAGEETQYFGPGTRLLVL.

This clone was recorded only once. This chain links TRBV2 with TRBJ1-5, with 8 bases fitting TRBD1. The trim removed 5 bases at V and 3 bases at J, leaving 6 bases unmatched. The CDR3 covers 15 residues. The germline V gene encodes CDR1 SNHLY and CDR2 FYNNEI. CDR3 sequence (DNA): TGTGCCAGCAGTAGGGGGGACAGGTCCAATCAGCCCCAGCATTTT. Residues: CASSRGDRSNQPQHF.

The count of this clone is one. The J gene is TRBJ1-1, the V gene TRBV9; possible D gene TRBD1, 6 bases. The germline V gene has CDR1 SGDLS and CDR2 YYNGEE. The CDR3 sequence is 16 residues long. V was cut by 4 bases and J by 0 bases, with 16 bases left in between. CDR3 in amino acids: CASSPFNKGVNTEAFF. The CDR3 DNA reads as TGTGCCAGCAGCCCCTTCAACAAGGGGGTGAACACTGAAGCTTTCTTT.

V usage is TRBV11-2 and J usage is TRBJ2-7; TRBD2 matches at 10 bases. Trimming removed 4 bases from V and 4 bases from J; junction bases left unmatched: 10. This CDR3 is built from 16 residues. Germline-derived CDR1 and CDR2 are SGHAT and FQNNGV. The CDR3 protein is CASSSAGLAGDYEQYF. CDR3 DNA sequence: TGTGCCAGCAGCTCCGCTGGGCTAGCGGGAGATTACGAGCAGTACTTC. The variable domain in full, completed from reference TRBV11-2 and TRBJ2-7, reads EAGVAQSPRYKIIEKRQSVAFWCNPISGHATLYWYQQILGQGPKLLIQFQNNGVVDDSQLPKDRFSAERLKGVDSTLKIQPAKLEDSAVYLCASSSAGLAGDYEQYFGPGTRLTVT.

The chain combines TRBV19 with TRBJ2-7; TRBD2 might be the D (5 bases). CDR3 length: 14 residues. Trimming shortened V by 2 bases and J by 3 bases, and 11 bases separated the two germline ends. Germline V gives CDR1 LNHDA, CDR2 SQIVND (reference sequence). The CDR3 is CASSIRGRNYEQYF. CDR3 sequence (DNA): TGTGCCAGTAGTATAAGAGGGCGGAACTACGAGCAGTACTTC.

This chain joins TRBV5-8 and TRBJ2-7; 9 nucleotides agree with TRBD1. V lost 4 bases and J lost 3; bases outside the gene matches: 5. CDR1 and CDR2 (germline): SGHTS, YDEGEE. The CDR3 has 14 amino acids. In DNA, the CDR3 is TGTGCCAGCAGCCGGATGGGACAGGGCTACGAGCAGTACTTC. Translation: CASSRMGQGYEQYF.

This clone was seen a single time. The rearrangement uses TRBV7-2 and TRBJ2-7; 7 bases fit TRBD2. The ends lost 0 bases at V and 3 bases at J; junction bases unmatched: 2. Germline V lookup: CDR1 SGHTA, CDR2 FQGNSA. The CDR3 extends over 14 amino acids. CDR3: CASSLAGGHYEQYF. CDR3 DNA sequence: TGTGCCAGCAGCTTAGCGGGAGGGCACTACGAGCAGTACTTC.

The V and J genes are TRBV28 and TRBJ2-4; TRBD2 is a possible D gene (5 bases). Germline lookup yields CDR1 MDHEN and CDR2 SYDVKM. The CDR3 extends over 15 amino acids. V lost 6 bases to trimming and J lost 7 bases, with 19 bases between them. The DNA of the CDR3 is TGTGCCAGCAGACTTGCCGGGGTCTCGGCTAACATTCAGTACTTC. This codes for CASRLAGVSANIQYF.